The rows below give T cell receptor beta chains drawn from one sample of a study of T cells in Graves' hyperthyroidism and ophthalmopathy. MiXCR, run by TCRdb on the multiplex PCR reads, gives a single entry per CDR3 protein. The sample includes 300,000 to 450,000 distinct CDR3 sequences, 15% of them seen just once. The sample comprised blood. Source of these receptors: a woman between 25 and 40 years old with Graves' hyperthyroidism. Both conserved end residues are trimmed from each CDR3. Some rows have no size entry. The others give once, few or many, or a class for an expanded clone.

>TRBJ2-3|.|14|TRBV20-1
SARKQGLVRADTQY
>TRBJ2-7|few|10|TRBV29-1
SVVDSYYEQY
>TRBJ1-5|.|11|TRBV12-3/TRBV12-4
ASSYYSNQPQH
>TRBJ1-2|few|13|TRBV28
ASSLGFGGGNPGT
>TRBJ2-7|many|10|TRBV7-9
ASSSDRYEQY
>TRBJ2-5|few|14|TRBV19
ASSIVLWELAETQY
>TRBJ2-7|many|12|TRBV5-1
ASTTGTSGNEQY
>TRBJ1-1|few|12|TRBV11-2
ASSLVSGRAEAF
>TRBJ2-1|.|13|TRBV9
ASSATSGDYNEQF
>TRBJ1-1|many|12|TRBV29-1
SARTGGSNTEAF
>TRBJ1-4|.|16|TRBV9
ASSVRAAAVATNEKLF
>TRBJ2-5|many|15|TRBV28
ASSSVAGGPGGETQY
>TRBJ1-4|.|13|TRBV4-1
ASSQVDTDNEKLF
>TRBJ2-3|once|11|TRBV12-3/TRBV12-4
ASSFGGTGTQY
>TRBJ2-4|few|17|TRBV3-1
ASSPTTSSGSGAKNIQY
>TRBJ2-1|many|13|TRBV20-1
SAKQGTSGNNEQF
>TRBJ2-7|.|12|TRBV15
ATSRGSGGHEQY
>TRBJ1-4|few|14|TRBV20-1
SARGRGQGTNEKLF
>TRBJ2-2|.|10|TRBV20-1
SARVVAGELF